Listed below are T cell receptor beta chains from one sample, sequenced in a study of beta chain features in type 1 diabetes. The table came from immunoSEQ multiplex PCR; TCRdb's copy has only in-frame clones and leaves some out. The sample shows 300,000 to 350,000 clones, around 19% of them seen only once. Sequencing was done on a sample of naive CD4+ T cells from blood. All receptors derive from a woman between 18 and 29 years old in good health. Each CDR3 is given with its conserved first and last residue. D genes are given only for firm matches. Clone size is stated in some rows and not others, as once, few, many or a class when expanded.

size	V	J	D	CDR3	DNA
few	TRBV7-2	TRBJ1-1	.	CASGRGRVNTEAFF	TGTGCCAGCGGTCGGGGGAGGGTGAACACTGAAGCTTTCTTT
few	TRBV5-6	TRBJ2-5	TRBD2	CASSMAGVETQYF	TGTGCCAGCAGTATGGCGGGGGTAGAGACCCAGTACTTC
few	TRBV14	TRBJ2-1	TRBD2	CASSQDGRARDEQFF	TGTGCCAGCAGCCAAGACGGGAGGGCCCGTGATGAGCAGTTCTTC
few	TRBV25-1	TRBJ1-1	.	CASSERQGTEAFF	TGTGCCAGCAGTGAACGACAAGGCACTGAAGCTTTCTTT
.	TRBV4-1	TRBJ1-1	.	CASSLPARGNTEAFF	TGCGCCAGCAGCCTCCCGGCCCGCGGGAACACTGAAGCTTTCTTT
few	TRBV7-2	TRBJ2-5	.	CASSPGGWEQETQYF	TGTGCCAGCAGCCCCGGGGGATGGGAGCAAGAGACCCAGTACTTC
.	TRBV18	TRBJ1-2	TRBD1	CASSPGQGIDGYTF	TGTGCCAGCTCACCGGGACAGGGAATCGATGGCTACACCTTC
few	TRBV11-2	TRBJ1-5	TRBD1	CASSSGQGQPQHF	TGTGCCAGCAGCTCAGGACAGGGGCAGCCCCAGCATTTT
.	TRBV7-3	TRBJ2-6	.	CASSLKRANVLTF	TGTGCCAGCAGCTTAAAGCGGGCCAACGTCCTGACTTTC
few	TRBV19	TRBJ1-1	.	CASSTRGAEAFF	TGTGCCAGTAGTACTCGGGGGGCTGAAGCTTTCTTT
.	TRBV29-1	TRBJ2-7	TRBD1	CSVQGGGSYEQYF	TGCAGCGTACAGGGGGGCGGCTCCTACGAGCAGTACTTC
few	TRBV6-5	TRBJ2-7	TRBD1	CASSPRDRGEQYF	TGTGCCAGCAGTCCCCGGGACAGGGGGGAGCAGTACTTC
.	TRBV7-9	TRBJ1-1	TRBD1	CASRGDSVNTEAFF	TGTGCCAGCAGGGGGGACAGCGTGAACACTGAAGCTTTCTTT
few	TRBV15	TRBJ2-7	.	CATSRDAQGFHEQYF	TGTGCCACCAGCAGAGACGCTCAGGGTTTCCACGAGCAGTACTTC
.	TRBV2	TRBJ1-2	.	CASYKPGSGYTF	TGTGCCAGCTATAAGCCCGGGAGTGGCTACACCTTC
few	TRBV28	TRBJ2-5	TRBD1	CASGSRGLETQYF	TGTGCCAGCGGGTCCAGGGGGCTGGAGACCCAGTACTTC
.	TRBV10-3	TRBJ1-5	TRBD1	CAIRQGAGQPQHF	TGTGCCATCAGACAGGGGGCCGGGCAGCCCCAGCATTTT
.	TRBV19	TRBJ2-1	TRBD2	CASSMGAGGHGEQFF	TGTGCCAGTAGTATGGGAGCGGGAGGTCATGGCGAGCAGTTCTTC
.	TRBV30	TRBJ1-5	TRBD1	CAWSVLGQGYQPQHF	TGTGCCTGGAGTGTACTGGGACAGGGGTATCAGCCCCAGCATTTT
few	TRBV2	TRBJ2-1	TRBD2	CASTWGLAGEGEQFF	TGTGCCAGCACCTGGGGACTAGCGGGAGAGGGTGAGCAGTTCTTC
.	TRBV19	TRBJ2-3	TRBD2	CASSREAGDYGDTQYF	TGTGCCAGTAGCCGGGAGGCGGGAGATTATGGAGATACGCAGTATTTT
many	TRBV29-1	TRBJ2-1	.	CTALGPAANEQFF	TGCACAGCGTTGGGTCCAGCAGCCAATGAGCAGTTCTTC
once	TRBV4-1	TRBJ2-3	TRBD2	CASSPRLAGVTDTQYF	TGCGCCAGCAGCCCGCGACTAGCGGGAGTCACAGATACGCAGTATTTT
few	TRBV18	TRBJ1-2	.	CASSPRSEYDGYTF	TGTGCCAGCTCACCAAGATCCGAGTACGATGGCTACACCTTC
few	TRBV7-2	TRBJ1-2	.	CASSDGGGSWGYTF	TGTGCCAGCAGCGACGGGGGAGGGAGTTGGGGCTACACCTTC
.	TRBV25-1	TRBJ1-1	TRBD1	CASKGQLNTEAFF	TGTGCCAGCAAGGGACAGCTAAACACTGAAGCTTTCTTT
.	TRBV30	TRBJ2-3	TRBD2	CAWNAGALESADTQYF	TGTGCCTGGAACGCGGGAGCCTTAGAAAGCGCAGATACGCAGTATTTT
few	TRBV10-3	TRBJ2-7	TRBD2	CAISTSGDYEQYF	TGTGCCATCTCGACTAGCGGGGACTACGAGCAGTACTTC
.	TRBV30	TRBJ2-3	.	CAQSWSSADTQYF	TGTGCCCAGAGCTGGTCTAGCGCAGATACGCAGTATTTT
.	TRBV7-9	TRBJ1-5	.	CASSSFPGVLGQPQHF	TGTGCCAGCAGCTCATTTCCAGGGGTGCTTGGCCAGCCCCAGCATTTT
.	TRBV9	TRBJ1-1	.	CASSPGRGRENTEAFF	TGTGCCAGCAGCCCGGGGCGGGGACGGGAGAACACTGAAGCTTTCTTT
.	TRBV25-1	TRBJ2-6	TRBD1	CASSRDRGLWGANVLTF	TGTGCCAGCAGCCGGGACAGGGGGCTTTGGGGGGCCAACGTCCTGACTTTC
few	TRBV25-1	TRBJ1-1	.	CASSPQGSGTTEAFF	TGTGCCAGCAGCCCTCAGGGGTCCGGGACCACTGAAGCTTTCTTT
.	TRBV9	TRBJ1-5	.	CASSVGGLNQPQHF	TGTGCCAGCAGCGTAGGTGGCCTCAATCAGCCCCAGCATTTT
.	TRBV9	TRBJ1-1	.	CASSVQGSLNTEAFF	TGTGCCAGCAGCGTACAGGGGTCGTTGAACACTGAAGCTTTCTTT
.	TRBV4-1	TRBJ2-1	.	CASSQTGLPNNEQFF	TGCGCCAGCAGCCAGACCGGGTTACCCAACAATGAGCAGTTCTTC
few	TRBV30	TRBJ1-2	.	CAWSPGQSGYTF	TGTGCCTGGAGTCCCGGACAGAGTGGCTACACCTTC
few	TRBV20-1	TRBJ2-5	TRBD1	CSAGQGVTQYF	TGCAGTGCCGGACAGGGAGTAACCCAGTACTTC
few	TRBV4-3	TRBJ2-4	TRBD2	CASSQDRPAGGNIQYF	TGCGCCAGCAGCCAAGATAGGCCAGCGGGGGGGAACATTCAGTACTTC
.	TRBV5-1	TRBJ2-1	TRBD2	CASSFRVAGGSEQFF	TGCGCCAGCAGCTTTCGGGTAGCGGGAGGGAGTGAGCAGTTCTTC
.	TRBV5-1	TRBJ1-2	TRBD1	CASSLEVQGADGYTF	TGCGCCAGCAGCTTGGAGGTCCAGGGGGCGGATGGCTACACCTTC
.	TRBV11-2	TRBJ1-1	TRBD1	CASSLGQGNTEAFF	TGTGCCAGCAGCTTAGGACAGGGGAACACTGAAGCTTTCTTT
.	TRBV7-9	TRBJ1-5	.	CASSLTGNQPQHF	TGTGCCAGCAGCCTCACAGGGAACCAGCCCCAGCATTTT
few	TRBV18	TRBJ2-1	.	CASSQSALLAVTGAAFF	TGTGCCAGCTCCCAATCCGCGTTGTTAGCAGTCACGGGTGCGGCGTTCTTC
.	TRBV5-4	TRBJ2-3	TRBD1	CASSSGTDTDTQYF	TGTGCCAGCAGCTCCGGGACAGACACAGATACGCAGTATTTT
.	TRBV6-5	TRBJ1-4	.	CASRDLGSEKLFF	TGTGCCAGCAGGGACTTGGGAAGCGAAAAACTGTTTTTT
few	TRBV5-1	TRBJ2-7	.	CASGSWGGDEQYF	TGCGCCAGCGGGAGCTGGGGGGGCGACGAGCAGTACTTC
few	TRBV7-8	TRBJ2-5	.	CASSLGLGVRETQYF	TGTGCCAGCAGCTTAGGCTTAGGGGTCAGAGAGACCCAGTACTTC
.	TRBV10-2	TRBJ2-5	.	CASSGTARETQYF	TGCGCCAGCAGTGGTACAGCCCGAGAGACCCAGTACTTC
few	TRBV7-2	TRBJ2-7	.	CASSFLPYSEQYF	TGTGCCAGCAGCTTCCTACCCTACAGCGAGCAGTACTTC
.	TRBV7-6	TRBJ2-3	TRBD1	CASSLVRDRGTDTQYF	TGTGCTAGCAGCTTAGTTAGGGACAGGGGCACAGATACGCAGTATTTT
.	TRBV11-2	TRBJ1-4	.	CASSLFRTAEKLFF	TGTGCCAGCAGCTTATTTAGGACAGCTGAAAAACTGTTTTTT